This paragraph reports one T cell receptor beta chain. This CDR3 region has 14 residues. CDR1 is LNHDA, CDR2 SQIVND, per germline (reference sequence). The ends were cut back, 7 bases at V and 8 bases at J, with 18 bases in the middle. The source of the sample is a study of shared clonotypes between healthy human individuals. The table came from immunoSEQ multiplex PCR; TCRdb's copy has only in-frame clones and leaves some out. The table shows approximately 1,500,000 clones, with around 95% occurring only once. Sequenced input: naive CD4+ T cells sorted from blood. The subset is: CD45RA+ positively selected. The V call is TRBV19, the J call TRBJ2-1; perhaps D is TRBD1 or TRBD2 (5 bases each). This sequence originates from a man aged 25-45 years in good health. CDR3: CASTNRGDGDEQFF. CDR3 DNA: TGTGCCAGTACGAATAGGGGCGACGGGGATGAGCAGTTCTTC.